This TCR beta chain was found in a study of cytotoxic CD8 clonotypes in ibrutinib-treated CLL. The data were produced by immunoSEQ multiplex PCR, yet TCRdb's version contains in-frame clones alone and is incomplete. Here the sample spans approximately 70,000 clones, more than 70% being singletons. V dropped 1 base and J dropped 3 bases, with 7 bases sitting between them. Germline-derived CDR1 and CDR2 are SGHRS and YFSETQ. CDR3 size: 14 residues. The chain recombines TRBV5-1 with TRBJ2-2; TRBD1 is a possible D gene (5 bases). The receptor was isolated from a human donor with chronic lymphocytic leukemia. Source: PBMCs, taken at disease progression, from a patient treated with ibrutinib. The CDR3 region has the DNA TGCGCCAGCAGCTTGAGGGGTTACACCGGGGAGCTGTTTTTT. Translation: CASSLRGYTGELFF.